Shown below are 17 T cell receptor beta chains from a single sample sequenced in a study of cytomegalovirus exposure and HLA in healthy donors. This PCR relied on a set of 60 Vbeta primers and 13 Jbeta primers. Data came from immunoSEQ multiplex PCR; TCRdb stores just in-frame clones and leaves some out. The sample contains about 260,000 clones, roughly two thirds of which appear only once. Sequencing was performed on PBMCs. These receptors originate from a female donor in good health and CMV-seronegative.

The rearrangement links TRBV28 to TRBJ2-3; weak D call: TRBD2 (5 bases). This CDR3 spans 14 amino acids. V lost 4 bases and J 0 bases, leaving 8 bases between the germline ends. Germline V gene lookup returns CDR1 MDHEN and CDR2 SYDVKM. For the CDR3, the DNA is TGTGCCAGCAGTTACGGCGGGAGCACAGATACGCAGTATTTT. Protein sequence: CASSYGGSTDTQYF.

The gene calls are TRBV30 and TRBJ2-6, with unresolved D. Germline V gene lookup returns CDR1 GTSNPN and CDR2 SVGIG (reference sequence). Trimming took off 0 bases at V and 2 bases at J, with 14 bases between the two ends. The CDR3 extends over 17 amino acids. CDR3 DNA sequence: TGTGCCTGGAGTGTATTTCCAGCTACAGCTGGGGCCAACGTCCTGACTTTC. This translates into CAWSVFPATAGANVLTF.

The chain recombines TRBV9 with TRBJ1-4, with 7 positions matching TRBD1. Germline values: CDR1 SGDLS, CDR2 YYNGEE. Trimming cost V 7 bases and J 3 bases; bases outside gene matches: 6. The CDR3 sequence is 14 residues long. Here the CDR3 reads CASGRGTANEKLFF. In nucleotides, the CDR3 is TGTGCCAGCGGAAGAGGGACAGCTAATGAAAAACTGTTTTTT.

This chain joins TRBV6-4 and TRBJ2-3; D unclear. The CDR3 consists of 14 residues. Trimming stripped 4 bases from V and 1 base from J, with 9 bases between. The germline gives CDR1 MRHNA, CDR2 SNTAGT. The CDR3 sequence: CASSVVTGTDTQYF. The CDR3 region has the DNA TGTGCCAGCAGTGTTGTTACAGGCACAGATACGCAGTATTTT.

In its sample, this clone was seen a few times. This sequence joins TRBV27 and TRBJ2-3; D is unresolved. Trimming shortened V by 4 bases and J by 2 bases, and 7 bases separated the two germline ends. In germline, CDR1 is MNHEY, CDR2 SMNVEV (reference sequence). The CDR3 extends over 13 amino acids. The CDR3 here is CASSSTPTDTQYF. CDR3 coding DNA: TGTGCCAGCAGTTCTACTCCCACAGATACGCAGTATTTT.

This chain joins TRBV7-3 and TRBJ2-7, with 7 nucleotides matching TRBD2. J lost 2 bases, V lost 1 base, and 5 bases had no gene match. Germline V gene sequence: CDR1 SGHTA, CDR2 FQGTGA. The CDR3 covers 15 residues. As DNA, the CDR3 is TGTGCCAGCAGCTTAATGGGAGGGTCCCCCTACGAGCAGTACTTC. This encodes CASSLMGGSPYEQYF.

On this clone: The same CDR3 can be traced to other DNA sequences in this sample. The chain is built from TRBV4-1 and TRBJ2-7; no clear D. There are 13 residues in the CDR3. Germline V lookup: CDR1 MGHRA, CDR2 YSYEKL. The germline V and J ends were trimmed by 0 bases and 2 bases, with 5 bases remaining between them. This CDR3 is CASSQDRAYEQYF. CDR3 nucleotide sequence: TGCGCCAGCAGCCAAGACCGGGCCTACGAGCAGTACTTC.

The chain carries TRBV18 and TRBJ2-4, with 11 bases lining up with TRBD1. The CDR3 consists of 14 residues. V gave up 1 base and J gave up 9 bases; unmatched junction bases: 2. Per germline, CDR1 KGHSH and CDR2 LQKENI. As DNA, the CDR3 is TGTGCCAGCTCACCACAGGGACAGGGGGGCATTCAGTACTTC. This gives the protein CASSPQGQGGIQYF.

This clone has a handful of counts. DNA of the CDR3: TGCGCCAGCAGCTTGACTAGCGGACTCTCCTACGAGCAGTACTTC. This gives the protein CASSLTSGLSYEQYF. The rearrangement uses TRBV5-1 and TRBJ2-7; TRBD2 matches at 8 bases. The V segment lost 1 base and the J segment 0 bases; nucleotides outside the gene matches: 3. The CDR3 contains 15 residues. CDR1 SGHRS and CDR2 YFSETQ come from the germline V gene.

The V gene is TRBV9, the J gene TRBJ2-1; 11 nucleotides agree with TRBD2. The germline V gene encodes CDR1 SGDLS and CDR2 YYNGEE. The trim removed 0 bases at V and 9 bases at J, leaving 8 bases unmatched. The CDR3 runs 16 residues. The CDR3 region has the DNA TGTGCCAGCAGCGTAGGGGGTCTAGCGGGAGGCGGTGAGCAGTTCTTC. This gives the protein CASSVGGLAGGGEQFF.

This chain connects TRBV9 to TRBJ1-6; D not certain. Germline CDR1 and CDR2: SGDLS and YYNGEE. With 0 bases removed from V and 10 bases from J, the gap between germline ends came to 8 bases. CDR3 length: 13 residues. CDR3 bases: TGTGCCAGCAGCGTAGAACCGGGGTCACCCCTCCACTTT. Protein sequence: CASSVEPGSPLHF. Based on the CDR3 plus reference TRBV9 and TRBJ1-6, the full variable domain is DSGVTQTPKHLITATGQRVTLRCSPRSGDLSVYWYQQSLDQGLQFLIQYYNGEERAKGNILERFSAQQFPDLHSELNLSSLELGDSALYFCASSVEPGSPLHFGNGTRLTVT.

The chain is built from TRBV18 and TRBJ2-1, with 13 bases fitting TRBD2. J gave up 0 bases and V 2 bases, and 7 bases lay outside the gene matches. The CDR3 runs to 19 residues. Germline V gene sequence: CDR1 KGHSH, CDR2 LQKENI. CDR3 residues: CASSPNPGTSGTSYNEQFF. Here the CDR3 DNA reads TGTGCCAGCTCACCAAACCCCGGGACTAGCGGGACCTCCTACAATGAGCAGTTCTTC. The whole variable domain, remainder taken from reference TRBV18 and TRBJ2-1, is NAGVMQNPRHLVRRRGQEARLRCSPMKGHSHVYWYRQLPEEGLKFMVYLQKENIIDESGMPKERFSAEFPKEGPSILRIQQVVRGDSAAYFCASSPNPGTSGTSYNEQFFGPGTRLTVL.

The chain links TRBV19 to TRBJ1-1, with D tentatively TRBD1 (6 bases). The germline CDR1 and CDR2 sequences are LNHDA and SQIVND (reference sequence). This CDR3 spans 14 amino acids. The germline V and J ends were trimmed by 6 bases and 1 base, with 12 bases remaining between them. The chain's CDR3 is CASSLRGGNTEAFF. In nucleotides, the CDR3 is TGTGCCAGTAGCCTTAGGGGGGGGAACACTGAAGCTTTCTTT.

This clone turned up a few times. The chain joins TRBV30 to TRBJ1-1, with D perhaps TRBD1 (6 bases). CDR3 length: 13 residues. Per germline, CDR1 GTSNPN and CDR2 SVGIG (reference sequence). Trimming took off 4 bases at V and 2 bases at J, with 11 bases between the two ends. DNA for the CDR3: TGTGCCTGGACTTCAGGGGCTAACACTGAAGCTTTCTTT. Amino acid sequence: CAWTSGANTEAFF.

This clone appeared once. V and J are TRBV2 and TRBJ1-4, with TRBD1 matching over 12 bases. The junction had 9 bases not matched to a gene; V was cut back by 5 bases and J by 8 bases. The CDR3 is made up of 16 amino acids. Looked up from germline, CDR1 is SNHLY and CDR2 is FYNNEI. The CDR3 protein is CASSRDRGPEREKLFF. DNA for the CDR3: TGTGCCAGCAGTAGGGACAGGGGGCCTGAGCGGGAAAAACTGTTTTTT. Drawing the rest from reference TRBV2 and TRBJ1-4, the complete variable domain is EPEVTQTPSHQVTQMGQEVILRCVPISNHLYFYWYRQILGQKVEFLVSFYNNEISEKSEIFDDQFSVERPDGSNFTLKIRSTKLEDSAMYFCASSRDRGPEREKLFFGSGTQLSVL.

This clone was seen only a few times. The chain recombines TRBV18 with TRBJ1-1; TRBD1 is a possible D gene (5 bases). Deletions cut 5 bases from V and 8 bases from J, with 18 bases between. Germline-derived CDR1 and CDR2 are KGHSH and LQKENI. This CDR3 contains 14 residues. The CDR3 protein is CASSSQGTSPEAFF. The DNA for the CDR3 is TGTGCCAGCTCATCTCAGGGCACTTCGCCCGAAGCTTTCTTT. Full variable domain (missing parts from reference TRBV18 and TRBJ1-1): NAGVMQNPRHLVRRRGQEARLRCSPMKGHSHVYWYRQLPEEGLKFMVYLQKENIIDESGMPKERFSAEFPKEGPSILRIQQVVRGDSAAYFCASSSQGTSPEAFFGQGTRLTVV.

J is TRBJ1-3 and V is TRBV6-6; D gene uncertain. CDR3 length equals 12 residues. Germline lookup yields CDR1 MNHNY and CDR2 SVGAGI (reference sequence). V lost 8 bases and J lost 2, with 7 bases in between. CDR3 sequence: CASAGAGNTIYF. The CDR3 bases are TGTGCCAGCGCCGGGGCTGGAAACACCATATATTTT.